Listed here are 25 T cell receptor beta chains from one sample, sequenced in a study of cytomegalovirus exposure and HLA in healthy donors (dated by TCRdb to the late 2010s). The library came from the immunoSEQ multiplex PCR assay. A mixture of 60 forward primers for TCR Vbeta segments and 13 reverse primers for TCR Jbeta segments was used in the multiplex PCR. The immuneACCESS repertoire file appears here via TCRdb, limited to in-frame rearrangements. These files lack a portion of the clones; in checked studies, under half of the deficit traces to unresolved V genes, and the cause of the others is not known. In all, the sample holds about 200,000 clones, and around nine tenths of those were seen once. Around 0.3% of the sample goes to the ten largest clones. The sequenced sample was PBMCs. The receptors shown here come from a woman aged 30 to 39 in good health and CMV-seronegative.

The chain carries TRBV9 and TRBJ2-2; D unclear. This CDR3 spans 14 amino acids. CDR1 and CDR2 (germline): SGDLS, YYNGEE. V lost 1 base and J 6 bases, leaving 10 bases between the germline ends. The CDR3 spells CASSVHLDSGELFF. CDR3 in DNA: TGTGCCAGCAGCGTACACCTTGACTCCGGGGAGCTGTTTTTT.

V usage is TRBV29-1 and J usage is TRBJ2-7; 9 positions match TRBD1. Per the germline V gene, CDR1 is SQVTM and CDR2 is ANQGSEA. V was pared by 1 base and J by 4 bases, with 8 bases of the junction left unmatched. The CDR3 loop spans 15 amino acids. The chain's CDR3 is CSVEGWGQGHYEQYF. CDR3 nucleotide sequence: TGCAGCGTTGAAGGCTGGGGACAGGGACATTACGAGCAGTACTTC.

The chain carries TRBV30 and TRBJ2-7, with a possible D match to TRBD1 (6 bases). The CDR3 contains 15 residues. Germline V gene lookup returns CDR1 GTSNPN and CDR2 SVGIG (reference sequence). The V and J ends lost 1 base and 1 base respectively, with 14 bases between them. In DNA form, the CDR3 reads TGTGCCTGGAGTGGGGGATTGGACAGTTCCTACGAGCAGTACTTC. It encodes CAWSGGLDSSYEQYF.

The chain carries TRBV29-1 and TRBJ2-7; 7 positions match TRBD2. Trimming took 5 bases from V and 3 from J; bases not matched to a gene: 10. Per the germline V gene, CDR1 is SQVTM and CDR2 is ANQGSEA. The CDR3 is made up of 14 amino acids. CDR3 region: CSVSRGTGNYEQYF. CDR3 bases: TGCAGCGTTTCGCGGGGGACCGGGAACTACGAGCAGTACTTC.

The chain is built from TRBV6-1 and TRBJ1-1; the D is unclear. Germline V gives CDR1 MNHNS, CDR2 SASEGT. This CDR3 has 13 amino acids. The ends were cut back, 7 bases at V and 0 bases at J, with 9 bases in the middle. The CDR3 loop reads CASTSGLNTEAFF. DNA for the CDR3: TGTGCCAGCACGAGCGGTTTGAACACTGAAGCTTTCTTT.

The CDR3 sequence: CASSSGTGGLYEQYF. The CDR3 DNA sequence: TGCGCCAGCAGCTCCGGGACAGGGGGCTTGTACGAGCAGTACTTC. J is TRBJ2-7 and V is TRBV5-1; 12 bases line up with TRBD1. Germline values: CDR1 SGHRS, CDR2 YFSETQ. The CDR3 covers 15 residues. V gave up 3 bases and J gave up 4 bases; unmatched junction bases: 5.

V gene TRBV28 combines with J gene TRBJ2-5; 14 bases agree with TRBD2. Trimming at V came to 5 bases and at J to 5 bases, leaving 10 bases not matched to a gene. There are 17 residues in the CDR3. CDR1 and CDR2 (germline): MDHEN, SYDVKM. CDR3 bases: TGTGCCAGCAGTCTTGGGACTAGCGGGAGCCGGGTGGAGACCCAGTACTTC. This codes for CASSLGTSGSRVETQYF.

V usage is TRBV12-1 and J usage is TRBJ2-7; whether TRBD1, the table's D call, matches the DNA was not checked. TRBV12-1 counts as a pseudogene. The CDR3 is 17 amino acids. The CDR3: CASRLPILGQGDYEQYF. CDR3 bases: TGTGCCAGCAGGCTACCAATCCTTGGACAGGGGGATTACGAGCAGTACTTC.

The rearrangement joins TRBV5-1 to TRBJ2-5; the match to TRBD1 covers 7 bases. The J segment lost 4 bases and the V segment lost 6 bases, leaving 6 bases of the junction unmatched. Germline loops: CDR1 SGHRS, CDR2 YFSETQ. This CDR3 has 13 amino acids. The CDR3 DNA reads as TGCGCCAGCAAACCACAGGGGTCAGAGACCCAGTACTTC. Translation: CASKPQGSETQYF.

The table lists this clone with a count of one. This chain uses TRBV20-1 with TRBJ1-5; D might be TRBD1 (6 bases). The CDR3 consists of 11 residues. The germline gives CDR1 DFQATT, CDR2 SNEGSKA (reference sequence). Trimming cost V 6 bases and J 6 bases, with 9 bases left between them. CDR3 coding DNA: TGCAGTGCCGGGGGGGCTCAGCCCCAGCATTTT. Residues: CSAGGAQPQHF.

The chain uses TRBV11-1 and TRBJ2-5; 13 nucleotides match TRBD2. CDR1 is SGHAT and CDR2 is FQDESV in the germline V gene (reference sequence). This CDR3 is built from 16 residues. V was clipped by 5 bases and J by 4 bases; unmatched bases: 7. CDR3 sequence reads: CASSPRLAGGPETQYF. The CDR3 region has the DNA TGTGCCAGCAGCCCGAGACTAGCGGGGGGCCCAGAGACCCAGTACTTC.

The V and J genes are TRBV5-1 and TRBJ2-2, with D perhaps TRBD1 (6 bases). Trimming stripped 5 bases from V and 2 bases from J, with 13 bases between. The CDR3 spans 15 residues. Germline loops: CDR1 SGHRS, CDR2 YFSETQ. DNA of the CDR3: TGCGCCAGCAGTCCCGGGACACTCAACACCGGGGAGCTGTTTTTT. It yields the protein CASSPGTLNTGELFF.

The CDR3 is CASSEVYPHTGELFF. CDR3 sequence (DNA): TGTGCCAGCAGTGAAGTCTACCCGCACACCGGGGAGCTGTTTTTT. The chain joins TRBV6-1 to TRBJ2-2; D uncertain. The germline V gene has CDR1 MNHNS and CDR2 SASEGT. This CDR3 contains 15 residues. V dropped 1 base and J dropped 3 bases, with 9 bases sitting between them.

The V call is TRBV15, the J call TRBJ1-5; unclear D gene. Looked up from germline, CDR1 is LNHNV and CDR2 is YYDKDF (reference sequence). V was shortened by 0 bases and J by 6 bases, with 6 bases between the two germline ends. This CDR3 spans 13 amino acids. The CDR3 nucleotides read TGTGCCACCAGCAGAGATCTCGGTCAGCCCCAGCATTTT. This translates into CATSRDLGQPQHF.

The CDR3 region is CASSPRQGEDTQYF. The CDR3 bases are TGTGCCAGCAGTCCCCGACAGGGTGAAGATACGCAGTATTTT. The genes are TRBV5-4 and TRBJ2-3, with 7 bases lining up with TRBD1. This CDR3 contains 14 residues. Trimming removed 5 bases from V and 5 bases from J; junction bases left unmatched: 8. Per the germline V gene, CDR1 is SGHNT and CDR2 is YYREEE (reference sequence).

The rearrangement uses TRBV7-9 and TRBJ2-1; 9 positions agree with TRBD2. The CDR3 has 16 residues. The germline gives CDR1 SEHNR, CDR2 FQNEAQ (reference sequence). Unmatched junction bases numbered 10, after V lost 6 bases and J lost 4 bases. CDR3 DNA: TGTGCCAGCAGTACCATAACTAGCGGGTTTTACAATGAGCAGTTCTTC. This translates into CASSTITSGFYNEQFF.

The chain is built from TRBV6-1 and TRBJ2-1, with 8 bases lining up with TRBD2. Germline CDR1 is MNHNS and CDR2 is SASEGT. This CDR3 spans 15 amino acids. V lost 7 bases and J lost 4; bases outside the gene matches: 9. The CDR3 region has the DNA TGTGCCAGCACCCCTATTCCGGGAGGGTACAATGAGCAGTTCTTC. As protein: CASTPIPGGYNEQFF.

This chain connects TRBV27 to TRBJ2-2, with 10 bases that match TRBD1. The CDR3 length is 16 residues. Germline CDR1 reads MNHEY; CDR2 reads SMNVEV (reference sequence). Trimming removed 5 bases from V and 3 bases from J; junction bases left unmatched: 6. The CDR3 region is CASSRQGADHTGELFF. DNA for the CDR3: TGTGCCAGCAGTAGACAGGGGGCGGATCACACCGGGGAGCTGTTTTTT.

The chain couples TRBV2 to TRBJ1-4, with D uncertain. The CDR3 consists of 14 residues. V gave up 2 bases and J gave up 7 bases, with 11 bases separating them. Germline V gene data show CDR1 as SNHLY and CDR2 as FYNNEI. CDR3 coding DNA: TGTGCCAGCAGTGAAATTATGAGAGGTGAAAAACTGTTTTTT. It is translated as CASSEIMRGEKLFF.

The chain has TRBV7-3 and TRBJ2-4; 9 nucleotides line up with TRBD2. The CDR3 totals 15 residues. The germline CDR1 and CDR2 sequences are SGHTA and FQGTGA. V lost 1 base, J lost 5 bases, and 3 bases stayed unmatched. The CDR3 reads CASSLSGGAQNIQYF. In DNA, the CDR3 is TGTGCCAGCAGCTTAAGCGGGGGGGCCCAAAACATTCAGTACTTC.

The gene calls are TRBV4-1 and TRBJ1-3; D call uncertain. The V end was cut by 5 bases, the J end by 2 bases, with 10 bases between. Germline CDR1 and CDR2: MGHRA and YSYEKL. The CDR3 is made up of 14 amino acids. The CDR3 protein is CASSSSGPGNTIYF. CDR3 sequence (DNA): TGCGCCAGCAGCAGTTCCGGTCCTGGAAACACCATATATTTT.

Here the CDR3 DNA reads TGTGCCAGCAGCGGTCTCGGAGGGAGATCCTACAATGAGCAGTTCTTC. Amino acids: CASSGLGGRSYNEQFF. The chain has TRBV9 and TRBJ2-1; TRBD2 might be the D (6 bases). The CDR3 spans 16 residues. V was cut by 3 bases and J by 1 base, with 14 bases left in between. Germline V gene data show CDR1 as SGDLS and CDR2 as YYNGEE.

The V gene is TRBV5-1, the J gene TRBJ2-3; TRBD1 agrees at 9 bases. This CDR3 has 15 amino acids. Unmatched junction bases numbered 7, after V lost 4 bases and J lost 4 bases. CDR1 SGHRS and CDR2 YFSETQ come from the germline V gene. CDR3 region: CASSQTGGSPDTQYF. CDR3 DNA sequence: TGCGCCAGCAGCCAGACAGGGGGGAGCCCAGATACGCAGTATTTT.

This rearrangement joins TRBV5-1 to TRBJ2-5; D not certain. Germline assignment: CDR1 SGHRS and CDR2 YFSETQ. CDR3 size: 14 residues. Trimming removed 1 base from V and 2 bases from J, with 9 bases in between. The CDR3 DNA reads TGCGCCAGCAGCTTGACGACAACACAAGAGACCCAGTACTTC. Its translation: CASSLTTTQETQYF.

A few counts support this clone. The CDR3 DNA reads as TGTGCCAGCTCTGGACAGCGGGGGACGGGCTACGAGCAGTACTTC. This codes for CASSGQRGTGYEQYF. The J gene is TRBJ2-7, the V gene TRBV6-5; 8 bases align to TRBD2. V was pared by 8 bases and J by 3 bases, with 12 bases of the junction left unmatched. Germline assignment: CDR1 MNHEY and CDR2 SVGAGI. The CDR3 runs to 15 residues.